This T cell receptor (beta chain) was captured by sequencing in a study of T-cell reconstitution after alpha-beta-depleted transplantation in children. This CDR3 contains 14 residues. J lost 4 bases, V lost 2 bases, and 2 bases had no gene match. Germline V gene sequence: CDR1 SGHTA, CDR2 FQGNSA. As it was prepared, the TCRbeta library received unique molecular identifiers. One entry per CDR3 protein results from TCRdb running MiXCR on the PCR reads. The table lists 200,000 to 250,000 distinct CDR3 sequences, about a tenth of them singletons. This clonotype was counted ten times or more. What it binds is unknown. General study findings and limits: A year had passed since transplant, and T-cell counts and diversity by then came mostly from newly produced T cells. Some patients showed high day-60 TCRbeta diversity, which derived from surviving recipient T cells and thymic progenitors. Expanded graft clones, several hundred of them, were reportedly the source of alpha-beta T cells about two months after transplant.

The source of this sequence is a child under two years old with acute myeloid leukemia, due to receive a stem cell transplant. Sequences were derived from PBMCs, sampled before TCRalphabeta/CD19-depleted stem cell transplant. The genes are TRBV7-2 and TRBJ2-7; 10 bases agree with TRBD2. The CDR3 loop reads CASSLLAGEYEQYF. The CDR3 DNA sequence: TGTGCCAGCAGCTTACTAGCGGGAGAATACGAGCAGTACTTC. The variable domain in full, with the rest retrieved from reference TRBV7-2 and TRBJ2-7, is GAGVSQSPSNKVTEKGKDVELRCDPISGHTALYWYRQSLGQGLEFLIYFQGNSAPDKSGLPSDRFSAERTGGSVSTLTIQRTQQEDSAVYLCASSLLAGEYEQYFGPGTRLTVT.